Included here is one TCR beta chain sequence, with context. The germline CDR1 and CDR2 sequences are SGHTA and FQGNSA. CDR3 length equals 14 residues. V trimming: 4 bases; J trimming: 6 bases; junction bases outside the gene matches: 9. Unique molecular identifiers were built into the TCRbeta library. One entry per CDR3 protein results from TCRdb running MiXCR on the PCR reads. The table has about 610,000 distinct CDR3 sequences, 10% to 13% seen once. The sample originates from a study of T-cell reconstitution after alpha-beta-depleted transplantation in children. The clonotype comes from a human donor who donated a stem cell graft to a child with acute myeloid leukemia. The chain employs TRBV7-2 and TRBJ2-7, with 7 nucleotides matching TRBD2. The sample was PBMCs from the stem cell graft donor, taken from the stem cell graft. The CDR3 region has the DNA TGTGCCAGCAGCTGGGAGGGCCTTCAGGGCGAGCAGTACTTC. It specifies CASSWEGLQGEQYF.